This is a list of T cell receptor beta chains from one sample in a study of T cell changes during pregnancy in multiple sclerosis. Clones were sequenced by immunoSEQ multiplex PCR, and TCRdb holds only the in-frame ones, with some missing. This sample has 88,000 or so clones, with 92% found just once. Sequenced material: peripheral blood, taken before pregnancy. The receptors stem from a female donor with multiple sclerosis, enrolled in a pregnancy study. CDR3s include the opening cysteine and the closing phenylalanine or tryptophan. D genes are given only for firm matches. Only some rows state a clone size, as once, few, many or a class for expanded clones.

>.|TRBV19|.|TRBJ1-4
TGTGCCAGTAGGCGAGGCCCAGCAACTAATGAAAAACTGTTTTTT
CASRRGPATNEKLFF
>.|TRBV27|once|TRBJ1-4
TGTGCCAGCAGTAATCCTGCAACTAATGAAAAACTGTTTTTT
CASSNPATNEKLFF
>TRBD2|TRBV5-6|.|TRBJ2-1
TGTGCCAGCAGCGCTGGGACTAGCGGGAGGGACTACAATGAGCAGTTCTTC
CASSAGTSGRDYNEQFF
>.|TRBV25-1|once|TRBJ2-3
TGTGCCAGCAACCCCGGCGGGACCACAGATACGCAGTATTTT
CASNPGGTTDTQYF
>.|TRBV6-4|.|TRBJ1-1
TGTGCCAGCAGTGAGTGGAGGAACACTGAAGCTTTCTTT
CASSEWRNTEAFF
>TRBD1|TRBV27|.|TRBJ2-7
TGTGCCAGCAGTTTGAGGGGACAGTCCAACGAGCAGTACTTC
CASSLRGQSNEQYF
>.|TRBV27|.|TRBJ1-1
TGTGCCAGCAGTTTAACCGGGGTCACTGAAGCTTTCTTT
CASSLTGVTEAFF
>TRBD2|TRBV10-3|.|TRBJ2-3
TGTGCCATCAGGAAGGGGGGACTAGCGGGAAGGCCAGATACGCAGTATTTT
CAIRKGGLAGRPDTQYF
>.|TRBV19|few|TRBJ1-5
TGTGCCAGTAGTTTCGCCCACGGGGGCAATCAGCCCCAGCATTTT
CASSFAHGGNQPQHF
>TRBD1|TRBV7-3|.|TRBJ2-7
TGTGCCAGCAGCTCCGGACAGGGAGTCCTATACGAGCAGTACTTC
CASSSGQGVLYEQYF
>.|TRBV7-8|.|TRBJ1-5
TGTGCCAGCAGCTTAGAAGGGGGGGGCAATCAGCCCCAGCATTTT
CASSLEGGGNQPQHF
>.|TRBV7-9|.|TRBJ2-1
TGTGCCAGCAGCTCGACCAGGGGTCGACTTAACTACAATGAGCAGTTCTTC
CASSSTRGRLNYNEQFF
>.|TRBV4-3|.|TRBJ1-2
TGCGCCAGCAGCCAAGAGCCAGAGACTATCTACTATGGCTACACCTTC
CASSQEPETIYYGYTF
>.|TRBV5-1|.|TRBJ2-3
TGCGCCAGCAGCTTGGACAGGTTAGATACGCAGTATTTT
CASSLDRLDTQYF
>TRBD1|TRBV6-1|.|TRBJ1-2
TGTGCCAGCAGGAACAGGGGAGGTTTCTATGGCTACACCTTC
CASRNRGGFYGYTF
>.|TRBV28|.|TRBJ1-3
TGTGCCAGCAGTTTAGTCCCGACAGCTGGAAACACCATATATTTT
CASSLVPTAGNTIYF
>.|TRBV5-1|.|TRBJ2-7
TGCGCCAGCAGCTTGAGGCGACAAGGGAGCCACGAGCAGTACTTC
CASSLRRQGSHEQYF
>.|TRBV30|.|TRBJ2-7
TGTGCCTGGAGTGTGGGACACCAGTACGAGCAGTACTTC
CAWSVGHQYEQYF
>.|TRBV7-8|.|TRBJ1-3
TGTGCCAGCAGTCAAGCTGGGCCCTCGGGAAACACCATATATTTT
CASSQAGPSGNTIYF
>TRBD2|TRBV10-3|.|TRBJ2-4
TGTGCCACCAATAGCGGGCCACAAGCCAAAAACATTCAGTACTTC
CATNSGPQAKNIQYF
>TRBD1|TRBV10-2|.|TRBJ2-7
TGCGCCAGCACCCCCGCACAGGGGCAGGGCGAGCAGTACTTC
CASTPAQGQGEQYF
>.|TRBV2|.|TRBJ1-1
TGTGCCAGCAGTCCCCGGAGGGGCACTGAAGCTTTCTTT
CASSPRRGTEAFF
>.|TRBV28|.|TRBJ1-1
TGTGCCAGCAGTCCGGTAGGCAGGGTGAGTGAAGCTTTCTTT
CASSPVGRVSEAFF
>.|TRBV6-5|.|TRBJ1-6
TGTGCCAGCAGTATCCGGACAGAGTATTCACCCCTCCACTTT
CASSIRTEYSPLHF
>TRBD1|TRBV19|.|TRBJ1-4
TGTGCCAGTAACCCCCAGGGGGCGCCTAATGAAAAACTGTTTTTT
CASNPQGAPNEKLFF
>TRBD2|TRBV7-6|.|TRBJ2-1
TGTGCCAGCAGCTTAGCGCCAAGGACTAGATGGGACAATGAGCAGTTCTTC
CASSLAPRTRWDNEQFF
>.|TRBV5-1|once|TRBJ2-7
TGCGCCAGCAGCTTATCTAGCGACGAGCAGTACTTC
CASSLSSDEQYF
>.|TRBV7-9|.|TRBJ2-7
TGTGCCAGCAGCTTAGGCAGGGACGAGCAGTACTTC
CASSLGRDEQYF
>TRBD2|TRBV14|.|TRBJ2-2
TGTGCCAGCAGGACTAGCGGGAACACCGGGGAGCTGTTTTTT
CASRTSGNTGELFF
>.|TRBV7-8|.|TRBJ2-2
TGTGCCAGCAGCTTAGATCTGAGTAGTTCCACCGGGGAGCTGTTTTTT
CASSLDLSSSTGELFF
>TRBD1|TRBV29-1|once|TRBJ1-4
TGCAGCGTTGAAGTCCAGGGGGGTGAAAAACTGTTTTTT
CSVEVQGGEKLFF
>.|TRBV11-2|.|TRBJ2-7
TGTGCCAGCAGCACATCCCCCTACGAGCAGTACTTC
CASSTSPYEQYF
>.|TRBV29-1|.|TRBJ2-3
TGCAGCGTTGGTCTGGGCACCAGCACAGATACGCAGTATTTT
CSVGLGTSTDTQYF
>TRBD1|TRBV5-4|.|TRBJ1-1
TGTGCCAGCAGTGTTGGGACAGCCAGCGCTGAAGCTTTCTTT
CASSVGTASAEAFF
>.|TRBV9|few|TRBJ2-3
TGTGCCAGCAGCCAACAGAGCACAGATACGCAGTATTTT
CASSQQSTDTQYF
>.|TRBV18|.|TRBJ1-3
TGTGCCAGCTCAAGGGGCAGCTCTGGAAACACCATATATTTT
CASSRGSSGNTIYF
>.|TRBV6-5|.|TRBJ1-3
TGTGCCAGCAGTCCCGGGCGGGCGGGAGGCACCATATATTTT
CASSPGRAGGTIYF
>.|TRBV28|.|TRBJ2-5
TGTGCCACCCAGGAGGACCAAGAGACCCAGTACTTC
CATQEDQETQYF
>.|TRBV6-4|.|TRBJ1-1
TGTGCCAGCAGTACCGACGGGGACACTGAAGCTTTCTTT
CASSTDGDTEAFF
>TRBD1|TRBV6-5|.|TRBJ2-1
TGTGCCAGCAGTTATGGACAGGGTGCCTACAATGAGCAGTTCTTC
CASSYGQGAYNEQFF
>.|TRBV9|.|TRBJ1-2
TGTGCCAGCAGCGTAGAAGGGGGATTAAACTATGGCTACACCTTC
CASSVEGGLNYGYTF
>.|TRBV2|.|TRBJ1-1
TGTGCCAGCAGGAAGGGGAGGAGCACTGAAGCTTTCTTT
CASRKGRSTEAFF
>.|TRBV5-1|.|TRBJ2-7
TGCGCCAGCAGCTTTTCAGGGGTATCCTACGAGCAGTACTTC
CASSFSGVSYEQYF
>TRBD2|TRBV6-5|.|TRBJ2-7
TGTGCCAGCAGCACCCTAGCGGGAGAGGCAAGAGAGCAGTACTTC
CASSTLAGEAREQYF
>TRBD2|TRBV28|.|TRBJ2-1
TGTGCCAGCAGTTTGGGATTAGCGGGGTTCAATGAGCAGTTCTTC
CASSLGLAGFNEQFF
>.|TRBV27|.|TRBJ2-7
TGTGCCAGCAGTCAAACAGGGTACAACTCCTACGAGCAGTACTTC
CASSQTGYNSYEQYF
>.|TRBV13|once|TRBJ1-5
TGTGCCAGCAGCTTAGGCGCGCGGGGCCGGGGTCAGCCCCAGCATTTT
CASSLGARGRGQPQHF
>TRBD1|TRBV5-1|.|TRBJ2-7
TGCGCCAGCAGCCCCTGGGACAGCGACGAGCAGTACTTC
CASSPWDSDEQYF
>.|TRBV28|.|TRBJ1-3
TGTGCCAGCAGTTTAGTGACAGGAAACACCATATATTTT
CASSLVTGNTIYF
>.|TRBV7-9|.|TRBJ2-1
TGTGCCAGCAGCTTAAGGAGTCTCACAGGGTGGGATGAGCAGTTCTTC
CASSLRSLTGWDEQFF
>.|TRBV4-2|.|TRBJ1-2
TGTGCCAGCAGCCAAGAAGCTCAGGGGTGGGGGGGCTACACCTTC
CASSQEAQGWGGYTF
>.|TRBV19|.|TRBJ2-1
TGTGCCAGTAGGAGTAACGGGAGAGATTTCTCCTACAATGAGCAGTTCTTC
CASRSNGRDFSYNEQFF
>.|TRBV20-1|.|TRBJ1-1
TGCAGTGCCTTAGGAGGGTTTGAAGCTTTCTTT
CSALGGFEAFF
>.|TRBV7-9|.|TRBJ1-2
TGTGCCAGCAGCTCCTCCGCCAGGGTCTATGGCTACACCTTC
CASSSSARVYGYTF
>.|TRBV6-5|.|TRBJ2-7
TGTGCCAGCAGGACCCTAGGGAGGCCCTACGAGCAGTACTTC
CASRTLGRPYEQYF
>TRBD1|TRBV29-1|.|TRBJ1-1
TGCAGCGCGCGGCAGGGGGCGAACACTGAAGCTTTCTTT
CSARQGANTEAFF
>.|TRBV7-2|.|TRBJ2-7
TGTGCCAGCAGCTTAAGGGGGGGGTCCTACGAGCAGTACTTC
CASSLRGGSYEQYF
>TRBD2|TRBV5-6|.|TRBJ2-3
TGTGCCAGCAGCTTAGACAGCGGGAGTGCAGATACGCAGTATTTT
CASSLDSGSADTQYF
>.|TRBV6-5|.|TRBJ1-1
TGTGCCAGCAGTTACTCGTCCGGTTTGGGGGGGGAAGCTTTCTTT
CASSYSSGLGGEAFF
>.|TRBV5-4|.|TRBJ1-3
TGTGCCAGCAGCCTCCTAGCTGGAAACACCATATATTTT
CASSLLAGNTIYF